This T cell receptor beta chain comes out of a study of blood T cells in healthy people across ages. Trimming removed 7 bases from V and 0 bases from J; junction bases left unmatched: 8. CDR1 and CDR2 from the germline V gene are SNHLY and FYNNEI. CDR3 length: 15 residues. Study outcomes and limitations: Percentage of naive T cells showed a strong correlation with TCR beta diversity.

In regard to this clonotype: Antigen unknown.

Primed by a sample-barcoded 5' primer and a J-beta primer mix, a second PCR proceeded for about 7 to 11 cycles. Every sample gave at least 2.5 million paired-end reads containing CDR3. One entry per CDR3 protein, called by TCRdb with MiXCR from the 5' RACE reads. This sample carries over a million distinct CDR3 sequences, more than 40% of them seen once, and the ten largest clones take 15% to 20%. Sequenced sample: blood. The chain recombines TRBV2 with TRBJ2-7, with TRBD2 matching over 8 bases. The clonotype originates from a woman in her sixties or seventies in good health. The CDR3 nucleotides are TGTGCCAGCACCGGCAGACTAGCGTCCTCCTACGAGCAGTACTTC. It is translated as CASTGRLASSYEQYF.